These 11 T cell receptor beta chains share one sample of origin, sequenced in a study of T cell responses to AZD1222 COVID-19 vaccine (dated by TCRdb to the early 2020s). The time point label on this specimen signifies: about 28 days (+/-7) after the second vaccine dose. Libraries were made using the immunoSEQ multiplex PCR assay. TCRdb took over this immuneACCESS table, retaining in-frame rearrangements with V and J assigned. Such tables are incomplete; in checked studies, under half of the missing clones stem from an unresolved V gene, and the remainder is unexplained. This sample is represented by 110,000 to 150,000 clones; about nine tenths of them were singletons. Of the sample, less than 3.5% falls within the top ten clones. Sequencing was performed on peripheral blood, taken 28 days after the second AZD1222 dose. The receptors come from an adult who received the AZD1222 COVID-19 vaccine.

The genes are TRBV18 and TRBJ2-1; D remains ambiguous. The germline gives CDR1 KGHSH, CDR2 LQKENI. Trimming took 4 bases from V and 5 from J, leaving 18 bases between them. This CDR3 has 16 amino acids. This CDR3 reads CASSLVLSSSDNEQFF. Here the CDR3 DNA reads TGTGCCAGCTCACTAGTCCTCTCCTCGTCCGACAATGAGCAGTTCTTC.

In this sample, this clone turned up a few times. The chain uses TRBV7-9 and TRBJ1-2, with D maybe TRBD1 (5 bases). The CDR3 extends over 13 amino acids. V was shortened by 1 base and J by 7 bases, with 10 bases between the two germline ends. Germline loops: CDR1 SEHNR, CDR2 FQNEAQ (reference sequence). CDR3 sequence reads: CASSLGTRGGYTF. The CDR3 coding sequence is TGTGCCAGCAGCTTAGGGACAAGGGGTGGCTACACCTTC.

The chain couples TRBV19 to TRBJ2-7; 7 bases fit TRBD2. J gave up 0 bases and V 10 bases, and 9 bases lay outside the gene matches. This CDR3 contains 14 residues. CDR1 LNHDA and CDR2 SQIVND come from the germline V gene (reference sequence). The CDR3 here is CATSTSASSYEQYF. DNA for the CDR3: TGTGCCACCTCAACTAGCGCTAGCTCCTACGAGCAGTACTTC.

CDR3 nucleotides: TGTGCCAGCAGCTTACATGGCGGGAGGGAGCAGTACTTC. Protein product: CASSLHGGREQYF. This rearrangement joins TRBV7-2 to TRBJ2-7; 8 positions agree with TRBD2. J gave up 7 bases and V 2 bases, and 4 bases lay outside the gene matches. Germline CDR1 SGHTA, CDR2 FQGNSA. This CDR3 spans 13 amino acids. The full variable domain, completed using reference TRBV7-2 and TRBJ2-7, is GAGVSQSPSNKVTEKGKDVELRCDPISGHTALYWYRQSLGQGLEFLIYFQGNSAPDKSGLPSDRFSAERTGGSVSTLTIQRTQQEDSAVYLCASSLHGGREQYFGPGTRLTVT.

This clone has just one count. This rearrangement joins TRBV29-1 to TRBJ1-4, with a possible D match to TRBD1 (5 bases). The CDR3 sequence is 13 residues long. With 7 bases removed from V and 8 bases from J, the gap between germline ends came to 17 bases. The V gene's germline CDR1 is SQVTM and CDR2 ANQGSEA. The chain's CDR3 is CSAGTLEGEKLFF. The CDR3 region has the DNA TGCAGCGCTGGGACTCTCGAGGGGGAAAAACTGTTTTTT.

The chain joins TRBV14 to TRBJ2-7; D is undetermined. V was shortened by 0 bases and J by 3 bases, with 9 bases between the two germline ends. Germline values: CDR1 SGHDN, CDR2 FVKESK. This CDR3 contains 14 residues. The chain's CDR3 is CASSQDLRDYEQYF. CDR3 in DNA: TGTGCCAGCAGCCAAGATCTAAGGGACTACGAGCAGTACTTC.

The V gene is TRBV6-5, the J gene TRBJ2-7; 10 bases map to TRBD1. CDR1 MNHEY and CDR2 SVGAGI come from the germline V gene. With V trimmed by 7 bases and J by 4 bases, 7 bases remained unmatched. The CDR3 contains 14 residues. The CDR3: CASTKGQGNYEQYF. CDR3 DNA: TGTGCCAGCACCAAGGGACAGGGGAATTACGAGCAGTACTTC.

This rearrangement joins TRBV11-2 to TRBJ1-2; tentative D call: TRBD1 (5 bases). From germline, CDR1 is SGHAT and CDR2 FQNNGV. This CDR3 spans 13 amino acids. Trimming removed 0 bases from V and 13 bases from J, with 15 bases in between. The CDR3 nucleotides are TGTGCCAGCAGCTTAGATAGGACATCAGTAGGCACCTTC. It encodes CASSLDRTSVGTF. Using reference TRBV11-2 and TRBJ1-2 for the parts outside the CDR3, the full variable domain is EAGVAQSPRYKIIEKRQSVAFWCNPISGHATLYWYQQILGQGPKLLIQFQNNGVVDDSQLPKDRFSAERLKGVDSTLKIQPAKLEDSAVYLCASSLDRTSVGTFGSGTRLTVV.

The chain uses TRBV24-1 and TRBJ1-2; D gene ambiguous. Germline V gene sequence: CDR1 KGHDR, CDR2 SFDVKD. The CDR3 has 17 residues. V was clipped by 8 bases and J by 1 base, with 22 bases between them. The CDR3 here is CATMHYFSVLGNYGYTF. In DNA form, the CDR3 reads TGTGCCACCATGCACTACTTTTCGGTCTTGGGTAACTATGGCTACACCTTC.

This clone has more than one count but fewer than ten. The chain couples TRBV6-1 to TRBJ2-7; a weak D match, TRBD1 (5 bases). V was trimmed by 5 bases and J by 4 bases, leaving 12 bases between them. This CDR3 is 13 amino acids long. Germline CDR1 reads MNHNS; CDR2 reads SASEGT. CDR3 nucleotide sequence: TGTGCCAGCAGTTGGGGCGAGGATTACGAGCAGTACTTC. Amino acids: CASSWGEDYEQYF.

This chain connects TRBV27 to TRBJ2-7; D call uncertain. This CDR3 is built from 13 residues. CDR1 MNHEY and CDR2 SMNVEV come from the germline V gene (reference sequence). Deletions cut 5 bases from V and 6 bases from J, with 14 bases between. The CDR3 reads CASSPQNGFEQYF. The CDR3 DNA follows: TGTGCCAGCAGTCCTCAGAATGGGTTCGAGCAGTACTTC.